This T cell receptor (beta chain) was identified in a study of CD8+CD57+ T cells in acquired aplastic anemia. Genomic DNA constituted the template upon which TCR beta VDJ and CDR3 profiling was performed. TCRdb itself ran the reads through MiXCR, one entry per CDR3 protein. In the table there are a few hundred thousand distinct CDR3 sequences, 60% to 80% of which are singletons. Germline values: CDR1 SGHTA, CDR2 FQGTGA. The CDR3 contains 14 residues. Trimming took off 5 bases at V and 9 bases at J, with 19 bases between the two ends. V and J are TRBV7-3 and TRBJ2-5; D may be TRBD2 (5 bases). This sequence originates from a human donor in good health, serving as a control. Sequencing input: sorted CD4+, CD8+, or CD8+CD57+ T cells (not recorded which) from PBMCs. CDR3 residues: CASSVGVHEEAQYF. CDR3 nucleotides: TGTGCCAGCAGCGTTGGGGTGCATGAGGAGGCCCAGTACTTC.